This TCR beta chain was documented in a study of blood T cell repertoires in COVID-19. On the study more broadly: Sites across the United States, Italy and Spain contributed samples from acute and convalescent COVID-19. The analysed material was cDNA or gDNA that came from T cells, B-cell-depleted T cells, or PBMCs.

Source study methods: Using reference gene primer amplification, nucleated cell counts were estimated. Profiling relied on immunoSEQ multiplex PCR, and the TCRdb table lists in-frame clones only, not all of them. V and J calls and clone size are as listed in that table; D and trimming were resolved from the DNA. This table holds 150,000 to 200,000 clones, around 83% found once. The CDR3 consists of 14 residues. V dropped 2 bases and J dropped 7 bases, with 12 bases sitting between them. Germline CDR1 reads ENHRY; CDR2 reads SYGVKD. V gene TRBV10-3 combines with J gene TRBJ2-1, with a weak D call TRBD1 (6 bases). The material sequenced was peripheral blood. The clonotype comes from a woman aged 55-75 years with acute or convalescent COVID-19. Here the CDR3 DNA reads TGTGCCATCAGTGAGGGGGGCCGAGGAAATGAGCAGTTCTTC. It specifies CAISEGGRGNEQFF.